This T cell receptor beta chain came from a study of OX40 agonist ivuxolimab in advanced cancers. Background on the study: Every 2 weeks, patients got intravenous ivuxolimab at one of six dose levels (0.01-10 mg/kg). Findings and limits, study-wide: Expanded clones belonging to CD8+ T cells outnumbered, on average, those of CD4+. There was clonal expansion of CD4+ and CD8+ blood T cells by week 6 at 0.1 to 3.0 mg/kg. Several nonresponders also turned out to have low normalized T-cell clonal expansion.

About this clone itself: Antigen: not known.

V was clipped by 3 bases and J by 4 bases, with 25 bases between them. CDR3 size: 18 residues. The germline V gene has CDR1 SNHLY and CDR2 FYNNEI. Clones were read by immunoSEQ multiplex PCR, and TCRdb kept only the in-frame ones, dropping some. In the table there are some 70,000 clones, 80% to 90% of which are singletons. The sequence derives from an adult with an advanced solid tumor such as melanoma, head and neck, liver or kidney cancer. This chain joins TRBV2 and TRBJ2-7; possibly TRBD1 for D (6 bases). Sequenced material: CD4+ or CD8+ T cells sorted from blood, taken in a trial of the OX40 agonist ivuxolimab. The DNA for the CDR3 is TGTGCCAGCAGTGACGGGCAGGGGATTGTGGTCTCGCGGTACGAGCAGTACTTC. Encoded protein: CASSDGQGIVVSRYEQYF.